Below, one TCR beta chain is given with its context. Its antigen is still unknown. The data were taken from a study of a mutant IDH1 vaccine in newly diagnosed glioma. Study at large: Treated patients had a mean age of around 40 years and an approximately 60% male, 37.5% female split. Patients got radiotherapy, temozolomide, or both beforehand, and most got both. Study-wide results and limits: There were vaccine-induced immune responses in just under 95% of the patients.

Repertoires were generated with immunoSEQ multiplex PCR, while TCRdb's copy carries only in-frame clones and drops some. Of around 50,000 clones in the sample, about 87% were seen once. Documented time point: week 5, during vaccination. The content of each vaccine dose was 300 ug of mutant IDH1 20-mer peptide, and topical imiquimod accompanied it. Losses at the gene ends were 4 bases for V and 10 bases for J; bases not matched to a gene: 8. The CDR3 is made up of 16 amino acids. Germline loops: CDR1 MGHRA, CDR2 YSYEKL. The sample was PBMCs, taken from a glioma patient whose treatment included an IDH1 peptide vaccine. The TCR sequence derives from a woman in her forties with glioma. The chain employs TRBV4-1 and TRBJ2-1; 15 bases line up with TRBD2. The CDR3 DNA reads TGCGCCAGCAGCCGCCGAGGGACTAGCGGGGGGCGGGAGCAGTTCTTC. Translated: CASSRRGTSGGREQFF.